Below, 17 T cell receptor beta chains from the same sample are listed, as sequenced in a study of control samples from healthy donors and cancer patients. Produced via immunoSEQ multiplex PCR; TCRdb's table is partial and in-frame only. Altogether approximately 190,000 clones are present, around 90% being singletons, with the ten largest covering approximately 1.8%. Sample: blood. These receptors came from a young man in good health.

The chain combines TRBV2 with TRBJ2-2; 10 bases agree with TRBD1. J lost 3 bases, V lost 6 bases, and 4 bases had no gene match. The CDR3 length is 15 residues. CDR1 and CDR2 from the germline V gene are SNHLY and FYNNEI. This CDR3 is CASRDRGLDTGELFF. CDR3 nucleotides: TGTGCCAGCAGAGACAGGGGGCTGGACACCGGGGAGCTGTTTTTT.

J is TRBJ1-6 and V is TRBV5-4; no definite D call. With 0 bases removed from V and 0 bases from J, the gap between germline ends came to 10 bases. CDR3 length: 17 amino acids. Looked up from germline, CDR1 is SGHNT and CDR2 is YYREEE (reference sequence). The CDR3 coding sequence is TGTGCCAGCAGCTTGGTTACCAGCAGCTCCTATAATTCACCCCTCCACTTT. Amino acid sequence: CASSLVTSSSYNSPLHF. Full variable domain (rest looked up from reference TRBV5-4 and TRBJ1-6): ETGVTQSPTHLIKTRGQQVTLRCSSQSGHNTVSWYQQALGQGPQFIFQYYREEENGRGNFPPRFSGLQFPNYSSELNVNALELDDSALYLCASSLVTSSSYNSPLHFGNGTRLTVT.

CDR3: CASSLAGTGTDTQYF. CDR3 DNA sequence: TGTGCCAGCAGCCTAGCGGGGACCGGCACAGATACGCAGTATTTT. The gene calls are TRBV9 and TRBJ2-3; TRBD2 matches at 9 bases. The V and J ends lost 4 bases and 1 base, in that order; junction bases with no gene match: 4. The V gene's germline CDR1 is SGDLS and CDR2 YYNGEE. The CDR3 length is 15 residues.

The chain carries TRBV6-4 and TRBJ2-1; D not resolved. Germline V gives CDR1 MRHNA, CDR2 SNTAGT. Trimming stripped 3 bases from V and 4 bases from J, with 10 bases between. CDR3 length: 14 amino acids. CDR3 bases: TGTGCCAGCAGTGAGAGGCTATCATACAATGAGCAGTTCTTC. Protein sequence: CASSERLSYNEQFF.

The J gene is TRBJ2-7, the V gene TRBV4-1, with D possibly matching TRBD1 (6 bases). This CDR3 region has 16 residues. The ends were cut back, 5 bases at V and 2 bases at J, with 19 bases in the middle. From germline, CDR1 is MGHRA and CDR2 YSYEKL. The CDR3 is CASSDFRTANAYEQYF. CDR3 nucleotide sequence: TGCGCCAGCAGCGACTTTCGGACAGCCAACGCCTACGAGCAGTACTTC.

The V gene is TRBV19, the J gene TRBJ2-3; D is uncertain. V gave up 9 bases and J gave up 0 bases, with 10 bases separating them. From germline, CDR1 is LNHDA and CDR2 SQIVND (reference sequence). CDR3 length: 13 residues. The CDR3 spells CARFPSSTDTQYF. The CDR3 DNA sequence: TGTGCCAGGTTCCCGTCTAGCACAGATACGCAGTATTTT.

J is TRBJ1-6 and V is TRBV4-1; a weak D match, TRBD1 (6 bases). Trimming left V 1 base short and J 7 bases short, with 23 bases between. This CDR3 is built from 19 residues. Germline lookup yields CDR1 MGHRA and CDR2 YSYEKL. CDR3 amino acids: CASSQGGFRGPRRNSPLHF. The DNA of the CDR3 is TGCGCCAGCAGCCAAGGGGGGTTCAGGGGACCAAGGCGCAATTCACCCCTCCACTTT.

The chain links TRBV2 to TRBJ2-1, with 8 bases fitting TRBD2. The CDR3 is 18 amino acids. J lost 0 bases, V lost 5 bases, and 12 bases had no gene match. Germline-derived CDR1 and CDR2 are SNHLY and FYNNEI. This CDR3 is CASSPYVTAGGSYNEQFF. As DNA, the CDR3 is TGTGCCAGCAGTCCCTACGTCACGGCGGGGGGCTCCTACAATGAGCAGTTCTTC.

V and J are TRBV27 and TRBJ2-7; no firm D call. The CDR3 is 15 amino acids. Trimming stripped 2 bases from V and 0 bases from J, with 11 bases between. The germline gives CDR1 MNHEY, CDR2 SMNVEV (reference sequence). In nucleotides, the CDR3 is TGTGCCAGCAGTTTAAGAACCTTTAGCTCCTACGAGCAGTACTTC. This translates into CASSLRTFSSYEQYF.

V and J are TRBV2 and TRBJ1-2, with 8 bases lining up with TRBD1. The CDR3 loop spans 14 amino acids. J was trimmed by 5 bases and V by 3 bases; bases with no gene match: 5. CDR1 SNHLY and CDR2 FYNNEI come from the germline V gene. For the CDR3, the DNA is TGTGCCAGCAGTGATTTCAGGGGGCAGTATGGCTACACCTTC. Amino acids: CASSDFRGQYGYTF. The whole variable domain, remainder taken from reference TRBV2 and TRBJ1-2, is EPEVTQTPSHQVTQMGQEVILRCVPISNHLYFYWYRQILGQKVEFLVSFYNNEISEKSEIFDDQFSVERPDGSNFTLKIRSTKLEDSAMYFCASSDFRGQYGYTFGSGTRLTVV.

V and J are TRBV6-2 or TRBV6-3 and TRBJ1-2; 7 bases line up with TRBD1. Looked up from germline, CDR1 is MNHEY and CDR2 is SVGEGT. The CDR3 consists of 14 residues. After removal of 5 bases from V and 2 bases from J, the junction contained 5 bases not matched to a gene. CDR3 region: CASSPPGGNYGYTF. In DNA, the CDR3 is TGTGCCAGCAGTCCCCCAGGGGGAAACTATGGCTACACCTTC.

The chain links TRBV6-5 to TRBJ2-2, with D tentatively TRBD2 (5 bases). The germline V gene encodes CDR1 MNHEY and CDR2 SVGAGI. V dropped 8 bases and J dropped 2 bases, with 12 bases sitting between them. This CDR3 comprises 14 residues. In nucleotides, the CDR3 is TGTGCCAGCTCCCTTCTAGCAAACACCGGGGAGCTGTTTTTT. This codes for CASSLLANTGELFF.

Here the CDR3 DNA reads TGTGCCAGCAGTACGGCAGGGGGATTGGAATACACCATATATTTT. It is translated as CASSTAGGLEYTIYF. The chain is built from TRBV6-5 and TRBJ1-3; 7 nucleotides line up with TRBD1. The CDR3 is 15 residues long. From germline, CDR1 is MNHEY and CDR2 SVGAGI. Trimming at V came to 5 bases and at J to 8 bases, leaving 12 bases not matched to a gene.

The chain carries TRBV7-9 and TRBJ2-1, with 11 bases aligning to TRBD2. The germline V gene encodes CDR1 SEHNR and CDR2 FQNEAQ (reference sequence). The length of the CDR3 is 18 residues. The junction had 6 bases not matched to a gene; V was cut back by 0 bases and J by 2 bases. In nucleotides, the CDR3 is TGTGCCAGCAGCTTAGCACCAATGGGACTAGCGGCCTACAATGAGCAGTTCTTC. Amino acid sequence: CASSLAPMGLAAYNEQFF. The full variable domain, rest sourced from reference TRBV7-9 and TRBJ2-1, is DTGVSQNPRHKITKRGQNVTFRCDPISEHNRLYWYRQTLGQGPEFLTYFQNEAQLEKSRLLSDRFSAERPKGSFSTLEIQRTEQGDSAMYLCASSLAPMGLAAYNEQFFGPGTRLTVL.

This chain joins TRBV11-2 and TRBJ2-1; TRBD1 might be the D (6 bases). The V end lost 3 bases, the J end lost 1 base, and 16 bases lay between the germline ends. Germline lookup yields CDR1 SGHAT and CDR2 FQNNGV. The CDR3 totals 17 residues. The CDR3 loop is CASSFRDRPPSYNEQFF. The CDR3 DNA reads TGTGCCAGCAGCTTCCGAGACAGGCCCCCTTCCTACAATGAGCAGTTCTTC.

The rearrangement uses TRBV7-2 and TRBJ2-7; possible D gene TRBD2, 6 bases. Germline values: CDR1 SGHTA, CDR2 FQGNSA. V was clipped by 5 bases and J by 7 bases, with 9 bases between them. The CDR3 sequence is 11 residues long. The CDR3 DNA reads as TGTGCCAGCAGCCTAGGGAGGGAGCAGTACTTC. Protein sequence: CASSLGREQYF.

The chain joins TRBV1 to TRBJ1-2; the table's D call TRBD1 went unverified against the DNA. TRBV1 is classified as a pseudogene. CDR3 length: 14 residues. Here the CDR3 reads CTSSQDGDSDTYTF. CDR3 bases: TGCACCAGCAGCCAAGATGGGGACAGTGATACCTACACCTTC.